Following are 32 T cell receptor beta chains from one sample sequenced in a study of T-cell reconstitution after alpha-beta-depleted transplantation in children. Researchers prepared the TCRbeta library using unique molecular identifiers, the study reports. Using its own MiXCR run on the PCR reads, TCRdb lists one record per CDR3 protein. The repertoire includes roughly 420,000 distinct CDR3 sequences, 16% of them detected once, and 29% sits in the top ten. The sequenced sample was PBMCs, mostly from graft donor cells, obtained 360 days after TCRalphabeta/CD19-depleted stem cell transplant. The receptors stem from a boy less than two years old who had a stem cell transplant for Wiskott-Aldrich syndrome, so the T cells may come from the graft donor.

The rearrangement joins TRBV3-1 to TRBJ2-7; 8 nucleotides agree with TRBD1. After removal of 1 base from V and 4 bases from J, the junction contained 6 bases not matched to a gene. Germline CDR1 reads LGHDT; CDR2 reads YNNKEL (reference sequence). CDR3 length equals 15 residues. The CDR3 nucleotides read TGTGCCAGCAGCCAAGTCTACAGGGGGAAATACGAGCAGTACTTC. Protein sequence: CASSQVYRGKYEQYF.

This clonotype was detected many times. V usage is TRBV5-5 and J usage is TRBJ1-1, with 7 bases matching TRBD1. Trimming at V came to 2 bases and at J to 10 bases, leaving 5 bases not matched to a gene. Looked up from germline, CDR1 is SGHKS and CDR2 is YYEKEE (reference sequence). This CDR3 has 12 residues. The DNA for the CDR3 is TGTGCCAGCAGCTTCGAGGGGGCAAGAGCTTTCTTT. This gives the protein CASSFEGARAFF.

V and J are TRBV7-9 and TRBJ2-3; TRBD1 or TRBD2 may be the D gene (6 bases each). The CDR3 is 14 amino acids. Deletions cut 5 bases from V and 5 bases from J, with 14 bases between. Germline-derived CDR1 and CDR2 are SEHNR and FQNEAQ (reference sequence). CDR3 protein: CASSTRQEGDTQYF. Here the CDR3 DNA reads TGTGCCAGCAGCACCCGACAGGAGGGAGATACGCAGTATTTT.

This clonotype has just a few counts. The V gene is TRBV5-1, the J gene TRBJ2-4; D is unclear. Germline CDR1 is SGHRS and CDR2 is YFSETQ. The CDR3 has 17 amino acids. The V end was cut by 0 bases, the J end by 0 bases, with 13 bases between. The CDR3 is CASSLGFRSLAKNIQYF. In DNA, the CDR3 is TGCGCCAGCAGCTTGGGGTTTAGAAGTCTAGCCAAAAACATTCAGTACTTC.

CDR3 DNA: TGCAGCGGGGGACTAGCGGCGAACGAGCAGTACTTC. Translation gives CSGGLAANEQYF. The rearrangement links TRBV29-1 to TRBJ2-7; 11 bases match TRBD2. The CDR3 runs to 12 residues. CDR1 is SQVTM, CDR2 ANQGSEA, per germline. J lost 5 bases, V lost 7 bases, and 4 bases had no gene match.

V usage is TRBV28 and J usage is TRBJ1-4; D perhaps matches TRBD1 (5 bases). The length of the CDR3 is 16 residues. V was pared by 6 bases and J by 4 bases, with 18 bases between. Germline assignment: CDR1 MDHEN and CDR2 SYDVKM. This chain's CDR3 is CASRGRGIGLNEKLFF. CDR3 in DNA: TGTGCCAGCAGGGGGCGGGGGATCGGCCTTAATGAAAAACTGTTTTTT.

The gene calls are TRBV12-5 and TRBJ2-3; TRBD2 might be the D (6 bases). CDR3 size: 14 residues. V lost 6 bases and J 6 bases, leaving 16 bases between the germline ends. Per the germline V gene, CDR1 is LGHNT and CDR2 is FRNRAP. DNA of the CDR3: TGTGCTAGTGGACTGTTCGGAGGGCCGGATACGCAGTATTTT. Translating it yields CASGLFGGPDTQYF. The full variable domain, completed using reference TRBV12-5 and TRBJ2-3, is DARVTQTPRHKVTEMGQEVTMRCQPILGHNTVFWYRQTMMQGLELLAYFRNRAPLDDSGMPKDRFSAEMPDATLATLKIQPSEPRDSAVYFCASGLFGGPDTQYFGPGTRLTVL.

V gene TRBV11-2 combines with J gene TRBJ2-7; D is ambiguous. The length of the CDR3 is 14 residues. With 3 bases removed from V and 4 bases from J, the gap between germline ends came to 13 bases. Germline CDR1 is SGHAT and CDR2 is FQNNGV. CDR3 residues: CASSFYNLRYEQYF. In nucleotides, the CDR3 is TGTGCCAGCAGCTTTTACAACCTGCGGTACGAGCAGTACTTC. The full variable domain, its missing parts supplied by reference TRBV11-2 and TRBJ2-7, is EAGVAQSPRYKIIEKRQSVAFWCNPISGHATLYWYQQILGQGPKLLIQFQNNGVVDDSQLPKDRFSAERLKGVDSTLKIQPAKLEDSAVYLCASSFYNLRYEQYFGPGTRLTVT.

This rearrangement joins TRBV10-3 to TRBJ2-7, with 8 bases fitting TRBD2. The V gene's germline CDR1 is ENHRY and CDR2 SYGVKD. The junction had 10 bases not matched to a gene; V was cut back by 6 bases and J by 3 bases. The CDR3 totals 15 residues. Written as DNA, the CDR3 is TGTGCCATCAGGAAACGGGAGGGCCTCCTCTACGAGCAGTACTTC. Its translation: CAIRKREGLLYEQYF.

This clonotype turned up a few times. The genes are TRBV20-1 and TRBJ1-2; D gene ambiguous. CDR1 and CDR2 (germline): DFQATT, SNEGSKA (reference sequence). This CDR3 is built from 11 residues. V gave up 5 bases and J gave up 6 bases, with 10 bases separating them. The CDR3 here is CSALPDDGYTF. The CDR3 bases are TGCAGTGCTCTCCCCGATGATGGCTACACCTTC.

In its sample, this clonotype was seen a few times. V is TRBV29-1 and J is TRBJ2-3, with 7 bases lining up with TRBD1. V lost 4 bases, J lost 6 bases, and 4 bases stayed unmatched. The CDR3 has 12 amino acids. Germline CDR1 is SQVTM and CDR2 is ANQGSEA. The CDR3 DNA follows: TGCAGCGTTGCGGCAGGGGGTGATACGCAGTATTTT. Amino acids: CSVAAGGDTQYF.

The sample holds many counts of this clonotype. The V gene is TRBV11-2, the J gene TRBJ2-1, with 7 positions matching TRBD2. With 3 bases clipped from V and 2 bases from J, the junction kept 4 bases outside the gene matches. This CDR3 spans 15 amino acids. Germline CDR1 is SGHAT and CDR2 is FQNNGV. The CDR3 protein is CASSFYAGAYNEQFF. The CDR3 nucleotides are TGTGCCAGCAGCTTTTATGCGGGGGCCTACAATGAGCAGTTCTTC.

The genes are TRBV12-3 or TRBV12-4 and TRBJ1-1; no definite D call. The germline V and J ends were trimmed by 4 bases and 5 bases, with 8 bases remaining between them. The CDR3 is made up of 12 amino acids. The CDR3 reads CASSYLGTEAFF. CDR3 coding DNA: TGTGCCAGCAGTTATTTGGGGACTGAAGCTTTCTTT.

This clonotype was observed a few times. This chain links TRBV4-1 with TRBJ2-3; D remains ambiguous. Germline V gene lookup returns CDR1 MGHRA and CDR2 YSYEKL. V was cut by 3 bases and J by 3 bases, with 10 bases left in between. The CDR3 sequence is 14 residues long. CDR3 in DNA: TGCGCCAGCAGCCAGTCCGTCGATACAGATACGCAGTATTTT. As protein: CASSQSVDTDTQYF.

The table lists this clonotype with a few counts. The V and J genes are TRBV7-9 and TRBJ2-1; D gene uncertain. V was trimmed by 3 bases and J by 3 bases, leaving 15 bases between them. Germline V lookup: CDR1 SEHNR, CDR2 FQNEAQ (reference sequence). The CDR3 is made up of 16 amino acids. The CDR3 protein is CASSFLPPLDYNEQFF. Here the CDR3 DNA reads TGTGCCAGCAGCTTTCTACCCCCTTTGGACTACAATGAGCAGTTCTTC.

The gene calls are TRBV4-3 and TRBJ2-5, with D maybe TRBD2 (6 bases). Germline CDR1 LGHNA, CDR2 YSLEER. This CDR3 has 14 residues. V lost 0 bases, J lost 4 bases, and 9 bases lay in between. The CDR3 region has the DNA TGCGCCAGCAGCCAAGAGGGGAGGAGAGAGACCCAGTACTTC. This gives the protein CASSQEGRRETQYF.

V and J are TRBV18 and TRBJ2-7; D perhaps matches TRBD2 (5 bases). The V and J ends lost 6 bases and 7 bases respectively, with 22 bases between them. The germline V gene encodes CDR1 KGHSH and CDR2 LQKENI. CDR3 length: 15 residues. The CDR3 spells CASSQTPGGSGEQYF. Here the CDR3 DNA reads TGTGCCAGCTCCCAGACACCCGGAGGTTCCGGGGAGCAGTACTTC.

V gene TRBV11-2 combines with J gene TRBJ2-4; 9 bases fit TRBD1. The CDR3 consists of 18 residues. Losses at the gene ends were 2 bases for V and 6 bases for J; bases not matched to a gene: 14. Germline CDR1 reads SGHAT; CDR2 reads FQNNGV. The CDR3 nucleotides are TGTGCCAGCAGCTTATTTACAACAGGGGGCTTCGGGGGAAACATTCAGTACTTC. Encoded protein: CASSLFTTGGFGGNIQYF. Variable domain in full (rest from reference TRBV11-2 and TRBJ2-4): EAGVAQSPRYKIIEKRQSVAFWCNPISGHATLYWYQQILGQGPKLLIQFQNNGVVDDSQLPKDRFSAERLKGVDSTLKIQPAKLEDSAVYLCASSLFTTGGFGGNIQYFGAGTRLSVL.

This rearrangement joins TRBV20-1 to TRBJ1-4; no clear D. Trimming took 5 bases from V and 6 from J, leaving 4 bases between them. The CDR3 is 10 residues long. Germline V gene data show CDR1 as DFQATT and CDR2 as SNEGSKA (reference sequence). The CDR3 protein is CSAGHEKLFF. The CDR3 DNA reads as TGCAGTGCTGGCCATGAAAAACTGTTTTTT.

Many counts were recorded for this clonotype. One junction end does not reproduce the germline sequence, and a read error may be involved. The chain joins TRBV6-2 or TRBV6-3 to TRBJ2-2; TRBD1 matches 7 bases. In germline, CDR1 is MNHEY, CDR2 SVGEGT. The CDR3 length is 13 residues. Here the CDR3 reads CASSYRGTGELFF. CDR3 bases: TGCGCCAGCAGCTACAGGGGCACCGGGGAGCTGTTTTTT.

This chain connects TRBV12-3 or TRBV12-4 to TRBJ1-2; possible D gene TRBD1, 6 bases. The CDR3 covers 14 residues. V dropped 3 bases and J dropped 7 bases, with 15 bases sitting between them. As DNA, the CDR3 is TGTGCCAGCAGTTTTTGGGGGCACCTGGGTGGCTACACCTTC. Protein: CASSFWGHLGGYTF.

This clonotype was counted between two and nine times. The chain uses TRBV28 and TRBJ2-1; D unclear. V shed 3 bases and J shed 3 bases, with 12 bases lying between them. Germline-derived CDR1 and CDR2 are MDHEN and SYDVKM. The CDR3 is made up of 15 amino acids. The CDR3 loop reads CASSLPRVVYNEQFF. The CDR3, as DNA: TGTGCCAGCAGTTTGCCCCGGGTTGTCTACAATGAGCAGTTCTTC.

The chain is built from TRBV7-9 and TRBJ2-5; D gene uncertain. CDR3 size: 15 residues. Germline V gene sequence: CDR1 SEHNR, CDR2 FQNEAQ (reference sequence). Deletions cut 3 bases from V and 4 bases from J, with 15 bases between. The CDR3 nucleotides read TGTGCCAGCAGCTTTCCCTCTGGGGTTGTAGAGACCCAGTACTTC. Encoded protein: CASSFPSGVVETQYF.

At least ten counts were recorded for this clonotype. The chain employs TRBV7-8 and TRBJ2-3; 9 bases match TRBD2. Germline assignment: CDR1 SGHVS and CDR2 FQNEAQ. The V and J ends lost 0 bases and 2 bases, in that order; junction bases with no gene match: 6. CDR3 size: 17 residues. The CDR3 DNA reads as TGTGCCAGCAGCTTAGCTTTGGTAGCGGGAGACACAGATACGCAGTATTTT. Amino acid sequence: CASSLALVAGDTDTQYF.

The V gene is TRBV5-1, the J gene TRBJ2-1; 13 nucleotides match TRBD2. This CDR3 spans 15 amino acids. Germline-derived CDR1 and CDR2 are SGHRS and YFSETQ. The J segment lost 8 bases and the V segment lost 2 bases, leaving 4 bases of the junction unmatched. The CDR3 sequence: CASSFTSGRADEQFF. The CDR3 region has the DNA TGCGCCAGCAGCTTCACTAGCGGGAGGGCAGATGAGCAGTTCTTC.

The rearrangement uses TRBV10-3 and TRBJ2-1; 15 bases are shared with TRBD2. Germline V lookup: CDR1 ENHRY, CDR2 SYGVKD. Trimming cost V 5 bases and J 7 bases; bases outside gene matches: 12. This CDR3 contains 18 residues. This CDR3 reads CAISFGLAGGKGLNEQFF. The CDR3 bases are TGTGCCATCAGTTTCGGACTAGCGGGAGGGAAGGGCCTTAATGAGCAGTTCTTC.

The chain combines TRBV29-1 with TRBJ2-5; D might be TRBD1 (6 bases). The germline V gene has CDR1 SQVTM and CDR2 ANQGSEA. The V gene lost 5 bases and the J gene lost 4 bases, with 14 bases spanning the gap. This CDR3 spans 13 amino acids. The CDR3 nucleotides read TGCAGCGTTCGCAGGGGACATGGAGAGACCCAGTACTTC. It yields the protein CSVRRGHGETQYF.

This chain links TRBV2 with TRBJ2-7; D call uncertain. The V gene lost 8 bases and the J gene lost 1 base, with 15 bases spanning the gap. This CDR3 region has 14 residues. Germline V lookup: CDR1 SNHLY, CDR2 FYNNEI. The CDR3 DNA reads TGTGCCAGCGCCCCCGGACGCCTATCCTACGAGCAGTACTTC. Encoded protein: CASAPGRLSYEQYF.

The CDR3 is CASSPPLAGGSKTQYF. The CDR3 nucleotides are TGTGCCAGCAGTCCCCCACTAGCGGGAGGTTCTAAGACCCAGTACTTC. This sequence joins TRBV27 and TRBJ2-5; TRBD2 matches at 12 bases. The CDR3 has 16 amino acids. V shed 5 bases and J 6 bases; nucleotides not matched to a gene: 10. Germline V gene sequence: CDR1 MNHEY, CDR2 SMNVEV (reference sequence).

There are many counts of this clonotype. This chain uses TRBV12-3 or TRBV12-4 with TRBJ2-5; TRBD1 matches at 9 bases. The CDR3 totals 13 residues. With V trimmed by 5 bases and J by 5 bases, 3 bases remained unmatched. CDR3: CASSTTGGETQYF. The CDR3 bases are TGTGCCAGCAGTACGACAGGGGGGGAGACCCAGTACTTC.

The chain recombines TRBV20-1 with TRBJ2-1; D is unclear. CDR3 length: 10 amino acids. V shed 6 bases and J shed 5 bases, with 5 bases lying between them. CDR1 is DFQATT, CDR2 SNEGSKA, per germline (reference sequence). CDR3 DNA: TGCAGTGCCATTAACAATGAGCAGTTCTTC. Translated, it gives CSAINNEQFF.

V and J are TRBV27 and TRBJ2-4; no clear D gene. Trimming took 2 bases from V and 1 from J, leaving 9 bases between them. This CDR3 has 15 amino acids. Looked up from germline, CDR1 is MNHEY and CDR2 is SMNVEV (reference sequence). The CDR3 loop is CASSLGLHAKNIQYF. In DNA, the CDR3 is TGTGCCAGCAGTTTAGGGCTTCACGCCAAAAACATTCAGTACTTC.